The clone carrying this T cell receptor beta chain occurred once. This CDR3 contains 13 residues. The V and J ends lost 5 bases and 4 bases respectively, with 11 bases between them. Germline V gives CDR1 SGHAT, CDR2 FQNNGV. In the original processing: Researchers report that nucleated cell counts were estimated from reference gene primer amplification. The protocol was immunoSEQ multiplex PCR, while the TCRdb copy is restricted to in-frame clones and leaves out a portion. V and J calls and clone size are as listed in that table; D and trimming were resolved from the DNA. This table holds 400,000 to 450,000 clones, 88% found once. This record comes from a study of blood T cell repertoires in COVID-19. Across the whole study: Italy, Spain and the United States were the sources of the convalescent and acute COVID-19 samples.

Sequenced material: peripheral blood. The TCR was taken from a woman between 50 and 59 years old with COVID-19, enrolled during active disease. V usage is TRBV11-2 and J usage is TRBJ1-1; D is uncertain. CDR3 sequence reads: CASSPTYPTEAFF. CDR3 coding DNA: TGTGCCAGCAGCCCGACTTATCCCACTGAAGCTTTCTTT.